The 9 T cell receptor beta chains in this list originate from one sample, sequenced in a study of blood T cells in healthy people across ages (dated by TCRdb to the mid-2010s). The library came from 5' RACE. Sequencing relied on an Illumina HiSeq 2500. The second PCR ran for about 7 to 11 cycles and used a J-beta primer mix along with a sample-barcoded 5' primer. The public reads were quality trimmed at Q25 with fastp and then assembled into clones with MiXCR by TCRdb, keeping productive beta chains. Each CDR3 protein appears once, grouped with its most common genes and DNA. The sample has about 1.7 million distinct CDR3 sequences on record, roughly 27% of them singletons. Clones ranked in the top ten supply roughly 8% of the sample. Material: blood. All receptors derive from a woman aged 25 to 39 in good health.

This chain uses TRBV12-3 or TRBV12-4 with TRBJ1-2; 11 positions agree with TRBD1. The CDR3 is 14 amino acids. With 5 bases clipped from V and 12 bases from J, the junction kept 11 bases outside the gene matches. The CDR3, as DNA: TGTGCCAGCAGTATCAGTGTGGGACAGGGGGGAAACACCTTC. It specifies CASSISVGQGGNTF.

This clonotype was found many times. This chain links TRBV29-1 with TRBJ2-7; D not certain. V was pared by 4 bases and J by 2 bases, with 24 bases between. Per the germline V gene, CDR1 is SQVTM and CDR2 is ANQGSEA. This CDR3 region has 17 residues. The DNA of the CDR3 is TGCAGCGTTGTAGGTGCCAGACAACATTCACCTCCCTACGAGCAGTACTTC. Translated, it gives CSVVGARQHSPPYEQYF.

In DNA, the CDR3 is TGTGCCAGCAGCTTAACGGGGGCACCCCAGCCCCAGCATTTT. As protein: CASSLTGAPQPQHF. The chain carries TRBV7-9 and TRBJ1-5; possible D gene TRBD1, 6 bases. The V gene's germline CDR1 is SEHNR and CDR2 FQNEAQ (reference sequence). The CDR3 is 14 residues long. V was trimmed by 2 bases and J by 7 bases, leaving 12 bases between them.

The rearrangement links TRBV18 to TRBJ1-5; no definite D call. The CDR3 consists of 14 residues. Trimming cost V 4 bases and J 5 bases, with 12 bases left between them. CDR1 is KGHSH, CDR2 LQKENI, per germline. This chain's CDR3 is CASSRPRGDQPQHF. CDR3 sequence (DNA): TGTGCCAGCTCACGACCCCGGGGAGATCAGCCCCAGCATTTT.

CDR3 region: CASSPPALAGSEQFF. CDR3 coding DNA: TGTGCCAGCAGTCCCCCCGCACTAGCGGGTTCTGAGCAGTTCTTC. The chain carries TRBV28 and TRBJ2-1; 9 nucleotides match TRBD2. Germline CDR1 reads MDHEN; CDR2 reads SYDVKM. The CDR3 is made up of 15 amino acids. J was trimmed by 9 bases and V by 5 bases; bases with no gene match: 11.

The chain has TRBV5-1 and TRBJ1-2; weak D call: TRBD1 (6 bases). The length of the CDR3 is 15 residues. V lost 4 bases, J lost 3 bases, and 16 bases lay in between. Germline CDR1 reads SGHRS; CDR2 reads YFSETQ. CDR3 sequence: CASSLQGPPDYGYTF. In DNA, the CDR3 is TGCGCCAGCAGCCTACAGGGCCCCCCAGACTATGGCTACACCTTC.

This chain uses TRBV30 with TRBJ2-2; 8 positions match TRBD1. The CDR3 has 15 residues. The V segment lost 3 bases and the J segment 0 bases; nucleotides outside the gene matches: 3. The germline V gene has CDR1 GTSNPN and CDR2 SVGIG (reference sequence). CDR3 in DNA: TGTGCCTGGAGGGGACAGGCTACGAACACCGGGGAGCTGTTTTTT. Its translation: CAWRGQATNTGELFF.

The chain joins TRBV7-2 to TRBJ2-4; D may be TRBD2 (5 bases). The J call could be wrong; TRBJ2-7 is a better fit for the DNA end. Per the germline V gene, CDR1 is SGHTA and CDR2 is FQGNSA. The length of the CDR3 is 15 residues. The CDR3: CASSLDSADSYEQYF. The CDR3 DNA reads as TGTGCCAGCAGCTTAGATAGCGCCGACTCCTACGAGCAGTACTTC.

This clonotype was seen a few times. The DNA of the CDR3 is TGCGCCAGCACCTCCGGCCGCCCTTCGAGGGAGACCCAGTACTTC. Encoded protein: CASTSGRPSRETQYF. The chain joins TRBV5-1 to TRBJ2-5; D is unclear. The CDR3 totals 15 residues. The ends were cut back, 6 bases at V and 5 bases at J, with 20 bases in the middle. Germline assignment: CDR1 SGHRS and CDR2 YFSETQ.